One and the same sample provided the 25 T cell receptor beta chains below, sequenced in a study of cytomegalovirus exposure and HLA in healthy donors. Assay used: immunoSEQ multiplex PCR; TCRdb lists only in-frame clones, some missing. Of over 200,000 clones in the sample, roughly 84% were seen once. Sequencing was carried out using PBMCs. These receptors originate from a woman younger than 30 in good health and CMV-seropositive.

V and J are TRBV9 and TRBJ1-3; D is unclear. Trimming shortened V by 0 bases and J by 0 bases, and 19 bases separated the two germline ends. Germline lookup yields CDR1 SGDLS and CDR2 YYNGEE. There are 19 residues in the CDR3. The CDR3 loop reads CASSVGAGRSGISGNTIYF. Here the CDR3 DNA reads TGTGCCAGCAGCGTAGGGGCAGGTCGATCCGGGATCTCTGGAAACACCATATATTTT. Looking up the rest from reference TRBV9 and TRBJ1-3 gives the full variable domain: DSGVTQTPKHLITATGQRVTLRCSPRSGDLSVYWYQQSLDQGLQFLIQYYNGEERAKGNILERFSAQQFPDLHSELNLSSLELGDSALYFCASSVGAGRSGISGNTIYFGEGSWLTVV.

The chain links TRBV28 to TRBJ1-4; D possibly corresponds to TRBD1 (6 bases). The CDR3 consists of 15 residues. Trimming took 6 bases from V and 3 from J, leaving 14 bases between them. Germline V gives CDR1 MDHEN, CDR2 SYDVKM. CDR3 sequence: CASSLGGMANEKLFF. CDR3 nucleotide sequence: TGTGCCAGCAGCCTAGGGGGTATGGCTAATGAAAAACTGTTTTTT.

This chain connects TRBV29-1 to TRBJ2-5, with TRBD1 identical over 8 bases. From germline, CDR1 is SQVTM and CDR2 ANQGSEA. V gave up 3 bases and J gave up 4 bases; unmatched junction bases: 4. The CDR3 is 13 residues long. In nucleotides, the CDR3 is TGCAGCGTTGAGGACAGGGCGGGAGAGACCCAGTACTTC. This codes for CSVEDRAGETQYF.

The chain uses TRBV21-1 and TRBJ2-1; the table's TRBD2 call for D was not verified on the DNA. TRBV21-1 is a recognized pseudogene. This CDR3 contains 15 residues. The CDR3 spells CASSKDETSLNEQFF. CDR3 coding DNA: TGTGCCAGCAGCAAAGATGAGACTAGCCTCAATGAGCAGTTCTTC.

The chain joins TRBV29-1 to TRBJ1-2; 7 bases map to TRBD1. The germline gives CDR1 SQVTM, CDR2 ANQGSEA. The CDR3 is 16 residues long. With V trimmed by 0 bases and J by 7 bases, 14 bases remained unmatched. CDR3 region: CSVEDATGARGRGYTF. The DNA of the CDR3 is TGCAGCGTTGAAGATGCAACAGGGGCCAGGGGTCGTGGCTACACCTTC.

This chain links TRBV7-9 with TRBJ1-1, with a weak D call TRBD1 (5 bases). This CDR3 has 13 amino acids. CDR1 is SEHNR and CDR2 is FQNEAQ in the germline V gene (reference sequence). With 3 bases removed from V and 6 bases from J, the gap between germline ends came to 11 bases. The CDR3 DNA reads TGTGCCAGCAGCTTCGCGGGGGGGGCTGAAGCTTTCTTT. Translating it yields CASSFAGGAEAFF.

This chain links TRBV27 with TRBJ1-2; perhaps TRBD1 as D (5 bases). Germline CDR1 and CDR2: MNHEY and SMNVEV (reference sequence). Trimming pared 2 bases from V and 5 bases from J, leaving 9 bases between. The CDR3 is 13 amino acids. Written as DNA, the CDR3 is TGTGCCAGCAGTTTACAGGGAAGATATGGCTACACCTTC. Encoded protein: CASSLQGRYGYTF.

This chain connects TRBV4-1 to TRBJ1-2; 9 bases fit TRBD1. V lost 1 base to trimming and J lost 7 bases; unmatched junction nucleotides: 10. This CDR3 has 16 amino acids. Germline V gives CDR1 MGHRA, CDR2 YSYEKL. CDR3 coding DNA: TGCGCCAGCAGCCAAGCCTTAAACAGGGGGCGACTTGGCTACACCTTC. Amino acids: CASSQALNRGRLGYTF.

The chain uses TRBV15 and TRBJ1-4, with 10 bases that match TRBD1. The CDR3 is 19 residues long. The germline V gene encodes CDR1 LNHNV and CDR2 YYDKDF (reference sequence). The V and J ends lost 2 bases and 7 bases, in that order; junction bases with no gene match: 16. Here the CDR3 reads CATSRTAPGTGVRSEKLFF. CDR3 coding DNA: TGTGCCACCAGCAGAACAGCCCCCGGGACAGGGGTAAGAAGTGAAAAACTGTTTTTT.

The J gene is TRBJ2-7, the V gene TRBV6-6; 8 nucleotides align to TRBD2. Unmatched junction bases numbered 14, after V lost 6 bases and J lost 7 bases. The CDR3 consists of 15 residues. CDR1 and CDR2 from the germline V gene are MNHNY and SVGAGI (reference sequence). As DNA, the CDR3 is TGTGCCAGCAGCATTGCCGGGACTAGGTTTACGGAGCAGTACTTC. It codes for CASSIAGTRFTEQYF.

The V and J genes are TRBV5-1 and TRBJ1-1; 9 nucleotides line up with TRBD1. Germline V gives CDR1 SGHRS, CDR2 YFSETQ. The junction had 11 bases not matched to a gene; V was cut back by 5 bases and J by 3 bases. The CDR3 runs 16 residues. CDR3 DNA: TGCGCCAGCAGGCTCACTCCCGACAGGGGGTACACTGAAGCTTTCTTT. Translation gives CASRLTPDRGYTEAFF.

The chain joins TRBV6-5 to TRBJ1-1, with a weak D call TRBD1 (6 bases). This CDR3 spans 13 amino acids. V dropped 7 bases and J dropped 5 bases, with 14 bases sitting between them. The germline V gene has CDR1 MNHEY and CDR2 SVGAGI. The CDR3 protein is CASTRGGATEAFF. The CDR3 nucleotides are TGTGCCAGCACCAGAGGGGGTGCGACTGAAGCTTTCTTT.

The CDR3 loop reads CASSPEPALNQPQHF. In nucleotides, the CDR3 is TGTGCCAGCAGCCCCGAGCCCGCCCTAAATCAGCCCCAGCATTTT. This chain links TRBV12-1 with TRBJ1-5. TRBV12-1 is listed as a pseudogene. There are 15 residues in the CDR3.

The CDR3 loop is CASSFGLAGGEDTQYF. For the CDR3, the DNA is TGTGCCAGCAGCTTCGGACTAGCGGGAGGGGAGGATACGCAGTATTTT. V is TRBV11-2 and J is TRBJ2-3; 15 nucleotides line up with TRBD2. The CDR3 contains 16 residues. V was pared by 3 bases and J by 6 bases, with 4 bases of the junction left unmatched. The germline V gene encodes CDR1 SGHAT and CDR2 FQNNGV.

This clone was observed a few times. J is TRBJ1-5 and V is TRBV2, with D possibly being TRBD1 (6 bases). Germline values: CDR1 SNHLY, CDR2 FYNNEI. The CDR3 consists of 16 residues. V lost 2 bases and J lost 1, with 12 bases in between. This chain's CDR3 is CASSEYRVGSNQPQHF. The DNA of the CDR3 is TGTGCCAGCAGTGAATACAGGGTAGGAAGCAATCAGCCCCAGCATTTT. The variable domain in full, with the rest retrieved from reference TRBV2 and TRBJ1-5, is EPEVTQTPSHQVTQMGQEVILRCVPISNHLYFYWYRQILGQKVEFLVSFYNNEISEKSEIFDDQFSVERPDGSNFTLKIRSTKLEDSAMYFCASSEYRVGSNQPQHFGDGTRLSIL.

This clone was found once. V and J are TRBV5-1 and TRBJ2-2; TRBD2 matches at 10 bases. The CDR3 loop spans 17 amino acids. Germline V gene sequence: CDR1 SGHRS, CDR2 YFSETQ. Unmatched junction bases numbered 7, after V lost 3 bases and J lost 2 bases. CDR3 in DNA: TGCGCCAGCAGCTCCGAAATACTAGCGGGAAACACCGGGGAGCTGTTTTTT. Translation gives CASSSEILAGNTGELFF.

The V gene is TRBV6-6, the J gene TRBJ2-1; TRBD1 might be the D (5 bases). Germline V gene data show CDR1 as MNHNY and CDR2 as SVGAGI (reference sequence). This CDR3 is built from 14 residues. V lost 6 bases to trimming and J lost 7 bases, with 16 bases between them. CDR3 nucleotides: TGTGCCAGCAGCCCCGCAGGGTCTAAGAATGAGCAGTTCTTC. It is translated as CASSPAGSKNEQFF.

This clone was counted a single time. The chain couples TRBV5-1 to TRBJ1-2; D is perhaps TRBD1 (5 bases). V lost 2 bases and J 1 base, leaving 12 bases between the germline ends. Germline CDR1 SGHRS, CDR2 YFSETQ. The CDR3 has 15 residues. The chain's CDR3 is CASSLLPGGNYGYTF. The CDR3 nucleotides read TGCGCCAGCAGCTTACTCCCGGGGGGTAACTATGGCTACACCTTC.

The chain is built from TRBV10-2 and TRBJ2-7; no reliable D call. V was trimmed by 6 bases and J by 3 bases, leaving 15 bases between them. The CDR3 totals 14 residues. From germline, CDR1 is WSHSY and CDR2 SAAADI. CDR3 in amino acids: CASRSPSPLYEQYF. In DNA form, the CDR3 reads TGCGCCAGCAGATCCCCTAGTCCTCTCTACGAGCAGTACTTC.

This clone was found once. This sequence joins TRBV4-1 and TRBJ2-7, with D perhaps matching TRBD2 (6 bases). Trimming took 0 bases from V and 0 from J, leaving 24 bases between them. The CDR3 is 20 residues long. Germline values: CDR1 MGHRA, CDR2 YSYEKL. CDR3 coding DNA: TGCGCCAGCAGCCAAGATCTTTTACCGGGGCTAGCGCAGAGCTCCTACGAGCAGTACTTC. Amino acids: CASSQDLLPGLAQSSYEQYF.

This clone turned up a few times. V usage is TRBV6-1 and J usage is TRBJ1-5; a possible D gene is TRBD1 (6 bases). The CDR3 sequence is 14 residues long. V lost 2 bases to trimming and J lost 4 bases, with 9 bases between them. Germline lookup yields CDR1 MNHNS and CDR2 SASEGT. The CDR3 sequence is CASSELRGNQPQHF. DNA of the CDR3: TGTGCCAGCAGTGAATTAAGGGGGAATCAGCCCCAGCATTTT.

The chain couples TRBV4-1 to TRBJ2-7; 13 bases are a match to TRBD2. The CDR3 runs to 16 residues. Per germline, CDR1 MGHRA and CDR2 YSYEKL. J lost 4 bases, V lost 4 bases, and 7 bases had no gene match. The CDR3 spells CASSPLGLAGLYEQYF. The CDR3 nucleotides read TGCGCCAGCAGCCCTCTGGGACTAGCGGGGCTATACGAGCAGTACTTC.

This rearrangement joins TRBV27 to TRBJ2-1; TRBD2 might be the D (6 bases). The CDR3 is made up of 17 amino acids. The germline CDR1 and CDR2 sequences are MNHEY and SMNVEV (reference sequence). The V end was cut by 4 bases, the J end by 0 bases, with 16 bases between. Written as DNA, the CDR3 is TGTGCCAGCAGTTCAGAGGGAGGCATTATCTCCTACAATGAGCAGTTCTTC. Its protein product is CASSSEGGIISYNEQFF.

CDR3: CASSSGVLLRTEAFF. The CDR3 DNA sequence: TGCGCCAGCAGCTCAGGGGTTCTGTTGAGGACTGAAGCTTTCTTT. This sequence joins TRBV5-1 and TRBJ1-1; the D gene is possibly TRBD1 (6 bases). Germline V gene sequence: CDR1 SGHRS, CDR2 YFSETQ. Trimming cost V 3 bases and J 5 bases, with 17 bases left between them. The CDR3 has 15 residues.

The CDR3 sequence: CASSLARGLSGNTIYF. The CDR3 DNA follows: TGTGCCAGCAGCCTGGCGAGAGGCCTCTCTGGAAACACCATATATTTT. This sequence joins TRBV27 and TRBJ1-3; D unclear. V shed 6 bases and J shed 0 bases, with 15 bases lying between them. The CDR3 runs 16 residues. Germline CDR1 and CDR2: MNHEY and SMNVEV (reference sequence).